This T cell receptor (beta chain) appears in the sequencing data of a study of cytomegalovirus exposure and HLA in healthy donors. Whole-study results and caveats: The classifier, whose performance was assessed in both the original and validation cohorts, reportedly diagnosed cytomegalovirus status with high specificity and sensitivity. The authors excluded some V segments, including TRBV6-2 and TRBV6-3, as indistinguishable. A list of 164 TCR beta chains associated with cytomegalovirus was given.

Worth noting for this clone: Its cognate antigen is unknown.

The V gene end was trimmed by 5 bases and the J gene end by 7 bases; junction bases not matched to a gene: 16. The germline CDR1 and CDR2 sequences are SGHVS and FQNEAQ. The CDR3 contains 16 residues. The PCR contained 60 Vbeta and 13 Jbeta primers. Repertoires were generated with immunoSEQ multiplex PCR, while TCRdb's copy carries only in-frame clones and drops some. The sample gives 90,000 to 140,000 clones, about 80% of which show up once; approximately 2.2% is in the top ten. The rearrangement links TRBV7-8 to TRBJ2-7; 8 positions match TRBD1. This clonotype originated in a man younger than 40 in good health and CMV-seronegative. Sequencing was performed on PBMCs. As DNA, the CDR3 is TGTGCCAGCAGCGGCCGGGGCCAGGGGGCGCGGCAGGAGCAGTACTTC. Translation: CASSGRGQGARQEQYF.